The 12 T cell receptor beta chains in this list originate from one sample, sequenced in a study of blood T cell repertoires in COVID-19. Repertoires were generated with immunoSEQ multiplex PCR, while TCRdb's copy carries only in-frame clones and drops some. The data hold a few hundred thousand clones, with roughly 90% observed a single time. Material for sequencing was PBMCs or T cells enriched from blood (not recorded which). The receptor set was obtained from a man aged 25-45 years who had been exposed to COVID-19.

This sequence joins TRBV3-1 (or the pseudogene TRBV3-2) and TRBJ2-7; D is perhaps TRBD2 (6 bases). With 2 bases removed from V and 0 bases from J, the gap between germline ends came to 14 bases. The germline CDR1 and CDR2 sequences are LGHDT and YNNKEL (reference sequence). This CDR3 has 16 amino acids. CDR3 in amino acids: CASSQLPGLSSYEQYF. CDR3 in DNA: TGTGCCAGCAGCCAACTTCCGGGACTCTCCTCCTACGAGCAGTACTTC.

V and J are TRBV21-1 and TRBJ2-1; the D call TRBD1 from the table was never checked on the DNA. TRBV21-1 is shown as a pseudogene. The CDR3 covers 15 residues. CDR3 sequence: CASSKGQGADNEQFF. The CDR3 region has the DNA TGTGCCAGCAGCAAGGGTCAGGGGGCGGACAATGAGCAGTTCTTC.

This clone was seen at least ten times. The chain combines TRBV11-2 with TRBJ1-1; D gene uncertain. V was trimmed by 5 bases and J by 5 bases, leaving 18 bases between them. The length of the CDR3 is 15 residues. Germline loops: CDR1 SGHAT, CDR2 FQNNGV. CDR3 amino acids: CASSTLFGWETEAFF. CDR3 DNA sequence: TGTGCCAGCAGCACCTTATTCGGGTGGGAGACTGAAGCTTTCTTT.

The gene calls are TRBV7-7 and TRBJ2-1; a weak D match, TRBD1 (5 bases). V lost 5 bases to trimming and J lost 6 bases, with 20 bases between them. Per germline, CDR1 SSHAT and CDR2 FNYEAQ (reference sequence). The CDR3 length is 16 residues. The CDR3 loop is CASSPSPATVGNEQFF. The CDR3 DNA reads as TGTGCCAGCAGCCCCTCCCCGGCGACAGTCGGCAATGAGCAGTTCTTC.

The chain combines TRBV2 with TRBJ1-5; D is unclear. CDR1 and CDR2 (germline): SNHLY, FYNNEI. The CDR3 is made up of 14 amino acids. Trimming took off 6 bases at V and 5 bases at J, with 14 bases between the two ends. CDR3 in amino acids: CASSLDGNDQPQHF. CDR3 sequence (DNA): TGTGCCAGCAGCTTGGACGGGAATGATCAGCCCCAGCATTTT.

The J gene is TRBJ2-7, the V gene TRBV6-5; possible D gene TRBD1, 6 bases. Between the trimmed V and J ends, which lost 2 bases and 9 bases, there was a span of 17 bases. This CDR3 contains 14 residues. The germline V gene encodes CDR1 MNHEY and CDR2 SVGAGI. The CDR3: CASSYGGGRPRQYF. CDR3 DNA: TGTGCCAGCAGTTACGGGGGCGGGCGTCCCCGGCAGTACTTC.

On this clone itself: The sample carries other DNA sequences with the same CDR3. This chain links TRBV4-2 with TRBJ2-5; 13 positions match TRBD2. J lost 4 bases, V lost 2 bases, and 4 bases had no gene match. CDR1 LGHNA and CDR2 YNFKEQ come from the germline V gene. This CDR3 is built from 16 residues. CDR3 amino acids: CASSQSTSGGRETQYF. The CDR3 region has the DNA TGTGCCAGCAGCCAATCGACTAGCGGGGGGAGAGAGACCCAGTACTTC.

The V call is TRBV30, the J call TRBJ1-6, with D maybe TRBD1 (6 bases). V dropped 7 bases and J dropped 9 bases, with 13 bases sitting between them. The germline CDR1 and CDR2 sequences are GTSNPN and SVGIG (reference sequence). CDR3 length equals 12 residues. CDR3 loop: CAYAQGSSPLHF. CDR3 coding DNA: TGTGCCTATGCTCAGGGGTCTTCACCCCTCCACTTT.

The V and J genes are TRBV7-8 and TRBJ1-3, with 10 positions matching TRBD1. The trim removed 5 bases at V and 0 bases at J, leaving 13 bases unmatched. Germline V gene lookup returns CDR1 SGHVS and CDR2 FQNEAQ. The CDR3 has 19 residues. CDR3 in amino acids: CASSAGTGVIRSSGNTIYF. The DNA of the CDR3 is TGTGCCAGCAGCGCCGGGACAGGGGTCATCCGTAGCTCTGGAAACACCATATATTTT.

Only one count was recorded for this clone. This chain connects TRBV28 to TRBJ1-6; 7 positions agree with TRBD1. CDR1 is MDHEN and CDR2 is SYDVKM in the germline V gene. J gave up 7 bases and V 6 bases, and 6 bases lay outside the gene matches. The CDR3 is made up of 14 amino acids. Written as DNA, the CDR3 is TGTGCCAGCAGAACCCCGGGACAGAATTCACCCCTCCACTTT. Protein product: CASRTPGQNSPLHF.

V and J are TRBV5-1 and TRBJ2-1, with D unresolved. Germline V lookup: CDR1 SGHRS, CDR2 YFSETQ. Trimming shortened V by 0 bases and J by 1 base, and 11 bases separated the two germline ends. This CDR3 comprises 16 residues. CDR3 protein: CASSLAGGRSYNEQFF. DNA of the CDR3: TGCGCCAGCAGCTTGGCCGGTGGGCGTTCCTACAATGAGCAGTTCTTC.

The chain joins TRBV7-9 to TRBJ2-2; no clear D gene. V gave up 11 bases and J gave up 6 bases, with 7 bases separating them. Germline loops: CDR1 SEHNR, CDR2 FQNEAQ (reference sequence). The CDR3 spans 10 residues. CDR3 sequence: CAEVAGELFF. The DNA for the CDR3 is TGTGCCGAGGTGGCCGGGGAGCTGTTTTTT.